This TCR beta chain was observed in a study of blood T cell repertoires in COVID-19. The overall study: The study drew acute and convalescent COVID-19 samples from the United States, Italy and Spain.

Assignments of participants to cohorts depended upon their own reported clinical history. Recovered status in Cohort 3 required two negative PCRs, clearance, or symptom resolution. A single count supports this clone. The germline V gene encodes CDR1 MNHEY and CDR2 SVGAGI. After removal of 0 bases from V and 1 base from J, the junction contained 5 bases not matched to a gene. The CDR3 has 16 amino acids. In the original analysis: Reference gene primer amplification gave nucleated cell count estimates. Some clones are missing from TCRdb's copy, which holds only in-frame ones; the method was immunoSEQ multiplex PCR. D and trimming come from the DNA, and the V and J calls and clone size come from that table. The sample includes 250,000 to 350,000 clones, roughly 90% of them seen just once.

The sequence was collected from a woman between 18 and 30 years old who had recovered from COVID-19. Input material: PBMCs or T cells enriched from blood (not recorded which). J is TRBJ2-5 and V is TRBV6-5, with TRBD2 matching over 7 bases. The CDR3 nucleotides read TGTGCCAGCAGTTACTCTCCAGCGGGGAGCCAAGAGACCCAGTACTTC. Translating gives CASSYSPAGSQETQYF.